This TCR beta chain derives from a study of CD8 T cells in Susac syndrome. RNA totalling about 0.5 to 1 ug underwent reverse transcription with random hexamers. TCR beta CDR3 was amplified by immunoSEQ covering 54 Vbeta and 13 Jbeta. TCRdb itself ran the immunoSEQ multiplex PCR reads through MiXCR, one entry per CDR3 protein. The profile shows around 130,000 distinct CDR3 sequences, around nine tenths of them singletons. The V gene's germline CDR1 is PRHDT and CDR2 FYEKMQ (reference sequence). The CDR3 runs to 14 residues. V trimming: 4 bases; J trimming: 0 bases; junction bases outside the gene matches: 3.

This receptor was obtained from a human donor with multiple sclerosis. The J gene is TRBJ2-7, the V gene TRBV13, with TRBD2 matching over 7 bases. Material: CD8+ T cells from PBMCs. CDR3 sequence (DNA): TGTGCCAGCAGCTCCGGCGGGAGCTCCTACGAGCAGTACTTC. It specifies CASSSGGSSYEQYF.